What follows are 13 T cell receptor beta chains derived from one specimen sequenced in a study of blood T cell repertoires in COVID-19. Here immunoSEQ multiplex PCR was the method, and the copy in TCRdb shows in-frame clones only, minus some. The repertoire includes over 150,000 clones, approximately 85% of them detected once, and more than 5% sits in the top ten. Sequenced: PBMCs or T cells enriched from blood (not recorded which). Receptors were obtained from a man aged 40-49 years who had recovered from COVID-19.

The genes are TRBV29-1 and TRBJ2-7, with unresolved D. This CDR3 has 12 residues. Germline V gene data show CDR1 as SQVTM and CDR2 as ANQGSEA. V lost 5 bases and J lost 1, with 9 bases in between. CDR3 region: CSVSNRSYEQYF. DNA of the CDR3: TGCAGCGTTAGTAATAGATCCTACGAGCAGTACTTC.

The V call is TRBV28, the J call TRBJ2-5; 11 bases are shared with TRBD2. CDR1 MDHEN and CDR2 SYDVKM come from the germline V gene. The CDR3 loop spans 15 amino acids. The V segment lost 5 bases and the J segment 5 bases; nucleotides outside the gene matches: 7. The CDR3 loop reads CASSQLAGALETQYF. The CDR3 DNA follows: TGTGCCAGCAGTCAACTAGCGGGAGCGTTGGAGACCCAGTACTTC.

V gene TRBV30 combines with J gene TRBJ1-2, with 10 bases fitting TRBD1. The V segment lost 4 bases and the J segment 4 bases; nucleotides outside the gene matches: 9. Per the germline V gene, CDR1 is GTSNPN and CDR2 is SVGIG (reference sequence). The CDR3 consists of 15 residues. CDR3 region: CAWIPRTGGTYGYTF. CDR3 DNA sequence: TGTGCCTGGATCCCGAGGACAGGGGGGACCTATGGCTACACCTTC.

As concerns this clone: Other DNA sequences within the sample encode an identical CDR3. V is TRBV5-1 and J is TRBJ2-7, with 7 bases fitting TRBD1. Losses at the gene ends were 3 bases for V and 3 bases for J; bases not matched to a gene: 6. CDR3 length: 14 residues. Germline V lookup: CDR1 SGHRS, CDR2 YFSETQ. CDR3 region: CASSSRQGSYEQYF. The CDR3 DNA reads as TGCGCCAGCAGCTCCCGACAGGGAAGCTACGAGCAGTACTTC.

This chain links TRBV10-3 with TRBJ1-4; TRBD1 aligns across 8 bases. The V gene end was trimmed by 0 bases and the J gene end by 8 bases; junction bases not matched to a gene: 5. Germline loops: CDR1 ENHRY, CDR2 SYGVKD. There are 15 residues in the CDR3. CDR3 sequence reads: CAISESGQGGEKLFF. The CDR3 DNA follows: TGTGCCATCAGTGAGTCCGGACAGGGAGGAGAAAAACTGTTTTTT.

This chain uses TRBV7-2 with TRBJ2-5; unclear D gene. V gave up 5 bases and J gave up 5 bases, with 21 bases separating them. The CDR3 length is 16 residues. The V gene's germline CDR1 is SGHTA and CDR2 FQGNSA. The CDR3 DNA sequence: TGTGCCAGCAGCACCGCGCGAGGCTCTTTCATGGAGACCCAGTACTTC. Translation: CASSTARGSFMETQYF.

This clone was counted only a few times. The chain combines TRBV30 with TRBJ2-2, with 7 nucleotides matching TRBD1. The CDR3 consists of 14 residues. Losses at the gene ends were 4 bases for V and 4 bases for J; bases not matched to a gene: 6. Germline V gives CDR1 GTSNPN, CDR2 SVGIG (reference sequence). CDR3 in amino acids: CAWNSAGGTGELFF. The DNA of the CDR3 is TGTGCCTGGAACTCCGCAGGGGGCACCGGGGAGCTGTTTTTT.

This chain joins TRBV27 and TRBJ1-6; D unclear. CDR1 is MNHEY and CDR2 is SMNVEV in the germline V gene (reference sequence). The CDR3 length is 13 residues. The V end lost 1 base, the J end lost 10 bases, and 8 bases lay between the germline ends. CDR3 bases: TGTGCCAGCAGTTTATGGGAGAACTCACCCCTCCACTTT. Translating it yields CASSLWENSPLHF.

The V and J genes are TRBV7-6 and TRBJ1-5, with a possible D match to TRBD1 (6 bases). The V and J ends lost 5 bases and 0 bases respectively, with 11 bases between them. Germline CDR1 SGHVS, CDR2 FNYEAQ. The CDR3 loop spans 15 amino acids. CDR3 sequence: CASSAWTDSNQPQHF. DNA of the CDR3: TGTGCCAGCAGCGCTTGGACAGATAGCAATCAGCCCCAGCATTTT.

This sequence joins TRBV7-6 and TRBJ2-1, with 7 positions matching TRBD1. V lost 5 bases and J lost 1; bases outside the gene matches: 8. The CDR3 consists of 16 residues. Per germline, CDR1 SGHVS and CDR2 FNYEAQ. This chain's CDR3 is CASSEGTARSYNEQFF. In DNA form, the CDR3 reads TGTGCCAGCAGCGAGGGGACAGCCCGATCCTACAATGAGCAGTTCTTC.

This chain uses TRBV5-3 with TRBJ2-2, with D possibly TRBD1 on 5 matching bases. TRBV5-3 is filed as an ORF, its function uncertain. The CDR3 runs to 16 residues. The V gene lost 6 bases and the J gene lost 0 bases, with 15 bases spanning the gap. The CDR3 DNA is TGTGCCAGAACCATACGGACACGAACGAACACCGGGGAGCTGTTTTTT. Translated, it gives CARTIRTRTNTGELFF.

This clone was counted between two and nine times. This sequence joins TRBV19 and TRBJ1-2; D is ambiguous. The CDR3 runs to 13 residues. V was clipped by 5 bases and J by 8 bases, with 15 bases between them. In germline, CDR1 is LNHDA, CDR2 SQIVND (reference sequence). CDR3 sequence: CASSSGVGQGYTF. CDR3 coding DNA: TGTGCCAGTAGTTCCGGGGTCGGCCAGGGCTACACCTTC.

The table lists this clone with a few counts. The sample contains more than one DNA sequence encoding this CDR3. The chain is built from TRBV25-1 and TRBJ1-1; unclear D gene. This CDR3 region has 15 residues. Deletions cut 5 bases from V and 1 base from J, with 14 bases between. Germline lookup yields CDR1 MGHDK and CDR2 SYGVNS. The CDR3, as DNA: TGTGCCAGCAGTTCCCCAGCGGGCGGGAACACTGAAGCTTTCTTT. Its protein product is CASSSPAGGNTEAFF.